This record concerns one T cell receptor (beta chain) sequence. Its antigen remains unknown. The sample's treatment: roughly 11-day PBMC culture with coronavirus spike peptide pools or control peptides (ViraFEST assay). With peptide pools, ViraFEST first expanded antigen-specific T cells and afterwards sequenced their TCRs. This record belongs to a study of vaccination and CD4 T cells after COVID-19. Germline loops: CDR1 LGHNA, CDR2 YNFKEQ. Trimming took off 5 bases at V and 0 bases at J, with 8 bases between the two ends. This CDR3 contains 14 residues. The Oncomine TCR Beta short-read assay was applied to DNA of cultured CD4+ T cells. TCRdb redid the calling of the PCR reads with MiXCR, one entry per CDR3 protein. The sample includes around 16,000 distinct CDR3 sequences, around two fifths seen only once; the top ten take approximately 7.4%.

The sequencing here drew on CD4+ T cells from blood, cultured in vitro, taken after SARS-CoV-2 vaccination. The source of this sequence is a human donor who had recovered from COVID-19. V usage is TRBV4-2 and J usage is TRBJ1-5; D not resolved. This CDR3 is CASSSRNSNQPQHF. CDR3 DNA: TGTGCCAGCAGCTCCCGAAATAGCAATCAGCCCCAGCATTTT.